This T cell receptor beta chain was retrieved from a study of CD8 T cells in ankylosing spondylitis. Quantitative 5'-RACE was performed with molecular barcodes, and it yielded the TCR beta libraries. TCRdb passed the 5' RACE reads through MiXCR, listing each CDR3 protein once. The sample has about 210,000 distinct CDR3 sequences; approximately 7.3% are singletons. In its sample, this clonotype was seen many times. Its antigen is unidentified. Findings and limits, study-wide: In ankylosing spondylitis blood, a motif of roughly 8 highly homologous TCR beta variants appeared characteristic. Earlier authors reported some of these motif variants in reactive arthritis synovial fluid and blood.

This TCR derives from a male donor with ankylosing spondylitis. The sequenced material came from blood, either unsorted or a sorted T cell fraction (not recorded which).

CDR3 sequence reads: CASSLRGVYGNQPQHF. In DNA form, the CDR3 reads TGTGCCAGCAGTTTGAGGGGAGTCTATGGCAATCAGCCCCAGCATTTT. The chain links TRBV28 to TRBJ1-5, with a weak D call TRBD1 (5 bases). This CDR3 comprises 16 residues. The germline V and J ends were trimmed by 3 bases and 2 bases, with 14 bases remaining between them. CDR1 is MDHEN, CDR2 SYDVKM, per germline. Complete variable domain (other parts from reference TRBV28 and TRBJ1-5): DVKVTQSSRYLVKRTGEKVFLECVQDMDHENMFWYRQDPGLGLRLIYFSYDVKMKEKGDIPEGYSVSREKKERFSLILESASTNQTSMYLCASSLRGVYGNQPQHFGDGTRLSIL.